This T cell receptor (beta chain) originates from a study of T cell responses to AZD1222 COVID-19 vaccine. Broader study findings: Sampling that yielded the repertoires occurred only after the peak T cell response. Two doses of AZD1222 preceded a rise in Spike-specific TCR breadth and depth. Just 5 to 7 people given AZD1222 tested seropositive at baseline. The donor cohort was predominantly white British with a female majority, and clonal diversity may have been underestimated.

About this clone itself: Its antigen is not known.

CDR1 SGDLS and CDR2 YYNGEE come from the germline V gene. The CDR3 length is 15 residues. V trimming: 4 bases; J trimming: 1 base; junction bases outside the gene matches: 5. The data were produced by immunoSEQ multiplex PCR, yet TCRdb's version contains in-frame clones alone and is incomplete. This sample has fewer than 90,000 clones, with 90% to 95% found just once. This chain joins TRBV9 and TRBJ1-1; 9 bases agree with TRBD1. This receptor was obtained from an adult who received the AZD1222 COVID-19 vaccine. The sample consisted of peripheral blood, taken 28 days after the second AZD1222 dose. The CDR3 DNA sequence: TGTGCCAGCAGCTCCCGGGACAGGGCGAACACTGAAGCTTTCTTT. Translated: CASSSRDRANTEAFF.